These 21 T cell receptor beta chains were sequenced from one sample in a study of T-cell memory formation after mild COVID-19. Via MiXCR, TCRdb re-called the 5' RACE reads, giving one row per CDR3 protein. Of about 260,000 distinct CDR3 sequences detected, approximately 15% appear once; the ten largest clones hold around 23%. The sequenced material came from PBMCs or a T cell subset sorted from them (not recorded which). These TCRs come from a young man who had mild COVID-19 (a few samples of this study predate the infection). Cell type and time point are not known.

The rearrangement uses TRBV7-9 and TRBJ2-7; 9 nucleotides line up with TRBD1. With V trimmed by 5 bases and J by 5 bases, 7 bases remained unmatched. This CDR3 contains 14 residues. The V gene's germline CDR1 is SEHNR and CDR2 FQNEAQ (reference sequence). The CDR3 is CASSLGTGLHEQYF. CDR3 nucleotide sequence: TGTGCCAGCAGCCTGGGGACAGGGCTCCACGAGCAGTACTTC.

In this sample, this clonotype turned up many times. The J gene is TRBJ2-7, the V gene TRBV27; D might be TRBD2 (6 bases). Germline V gives CDR1 MNHEY, CDR2 SMNVEV (reference sequence). CDR3 size: 16 residues. Trimming cost V 4 bases and J 5 bases, with 21 bases left between them. The CDR3 loop is CASSWPEGIGRDEQYV. Here the CDR3 DNA reads TGTGCCAGCAGTTGGCCGGAGGGAATAGGTCGGGACGAGCAGTACGTC.

CDR3 region: CASSQGQRSILAYEQYF. As DNA, the CDR3 is TGTGCCAGCAGCCAAGGACAGCGCTCCATCCTAGCCTACGAGCAGTACTTC. J is TRBJ2-7 and V is TRBV4-2; weak D call: TRBD1 (5 bases). Germline-derived CDR1 and CDR2 are LGHNA and YNFKEQ. Trimming removed 1 base from V and 2 bases from J, with 18 bases in between. The CDR3 totals 17 residues.

This clonotype was seen ten or more times. The chain combines TRBV7-2 with TRBJ1-1; D call uncertain. Trimming shortened V by 2 bases and J by 6 bases, and 13 bases separated the two germline ends. Germline CDR1 and CDR2: SGHTA and FQGNSA. This CDR3 has 14 amino acids. CDR3 amino acids: CASSLRARGSEAFF. The CDR3 DNA reads as TGTGCCAGCAGCTTAAGGGCCCGCGGCTCTGAAGCTTTCTTT.

This chain links TRBV11-2 with TRBJ2-1, with 13 bases matching TRBD2. The junction had 4 bases not matched to a gene; V was cut back by 5 bases and J by 0 bases. The length of the CDR3 is 17 residues. Germline lookup yields CDR1 SGHAT and CDR2 FQNNGV. The CDR3: CASSPWTSGSSYNEQFF. CDR3 nucleotides: TGTGCCAGCAGCCCTTGGACTAGCGGGAGCTCCTACAATGAGCAGTTCTTC.

For this clonotype: A much larger clone is a single base away; this may be a read error. This rearrangement joins TRBV6-5 to TRBJ1-6; D is undetermined. There are 12 residues in the CDR3. Germline V lookup: CDR1 MNHEY, CDR2 SVGAGI. The CDR3: CATRAYNSHLHF. DNA for the CDR3: TGTGCCACCCGGGCGTATAATTCACACCTCCACTTT.

The chain links TRBV5-1 to TRBJ2-6, with D hard to call. This CDR3 spans 14 amino acids. Germline V gene sequence: CDR1 SGHRS, CDR2 YFSETQ. Trimming removed 7 bases at V and 0 bases at J, with 8 bases between. Here the CDR3 DNA reads TGCGCCAGCCGCCAGAGCTCTGGGGCCAACGTCCTGACTTTC. Its translation: CASRQSSGANVLTF.

The chain recombines TRBV18 with TRBJ2-5; TRBD1 agrees at 7 bases. Germline loops: CDR1 KGHSH, CDR2 LQKENI. With 3 bases clipped from V and 5 bases from J, the junction kept 9 bases outside the gene matches. This CDR3 contains 15 residues. The CDR3 DNA follows: TGTGCCAGCTCACCGTCCGGGGACAGAGGGGAGACCCAGTACTTC. Its protein product is CASSPSGDRGETQYF.

This clonotype showed up many times. The chain uses TRBV20-1 and TRBJ2-7, with 10 positions matching TRBD1. Germline V gives CDR1 DFQATT, CDR2 SNEGSKA (reference sequence). V shed 0 bases and J 2 bases; nucleotides not matched to a gene: 4. This CDR3 has 15 residues. For the CDR3, the DNA is TGCAGTGCTAGAGATCAGGGACAGGGGACCTACGAGCAGTACTTC. Encoded protein: CSARDQGQGTYEQYF.

This clonotype was seen a handful of times. The CDR3 DNA reads TGTGCCAGCGGATTATCAGGGGGCACTGAAGCTTTCTTT. It encodes CASGLSGGTEAFF. V and J are TRBV25-1 and TRBJ1-1; 7 nucleotides match TRBD1. J lost 4 bases, V lost 8 bases, and 7 bases had no gene match. Germline CDR1 and CDR2: MGHDK and SYGVNS. This CDR3 is built from 13 residues.

V and J are TRBV4-3 and TRBJ2-3; TRBD2 aligns across 11 bases. The CDR3 covers 18 residues. V dropped 0 bases and J dropped 8; count of bases not matched to a gene: 13. The germline V gene has CDR1 LGHNA and CDR2 YSLEER. This chain's CDR3 is CASSQDGSGGARSVTQYF. CDR3 coding DNA: TGCGCCAGCAGCCAAGATGGTAGCGGGGGGGCCAGGTCCGTTACGCAGTATTTT.

This clonotype showed up just a few times. The V call is TRBV4-1, the J call TRBJ2-5; D gene ambiguous. The germline V and J ends were trimmed by 4 bases and 3 bases, with 15 bases remaining between them. CDR1 is MGHRA and CDR2 is YSYEKL in the germline V gene. The CDR3 totals 15 residues. CDR3 region: CASSRWAVLEETQYF. In DNA form, the CDR3 reads TGCGCCAGCAGCCGTTGGGCCGTTCTGGAAGAGACCCAGTACTTC.

This clonotype was detected a few times. V gene TRBV20-1 combines with J gene TRBJ2-7; D might be TRBD1 (5 bases). V was trimmed by 0 bases and J by 4 bases, leaving 16 bases between them. The CDR3 length is 15 residues. The germline CDR1 and CDR2 sequences are DFQATT and SNEGSKA (reference sequence). This chain's CDR3 is CSARDRLQASYEQYF. CDR3 nucleotide sequence: TGCAGTGCTAGAGATCGGCTACAGGCTTCTTACGAGCAGTACTTC.

The sample holds a few counts of this clonotype. V and J are TRBV6-5 and TRBJ2-7, with 7 bases that match TRBD1. V trimming: 6 bases; J trimming: 7 bases; junction bases outside the gene matches: 9. The CDR3 is 13 amino acids. The germline gives CDR1 MNHEY, CDR2 SVGAGI. CDR3 protein: CASSQRQGREQYF. The DNA of the CDR3 is TGTGCCAGCAGCCAACGACAGGGCCGGGAGCAGTACTTC.

V is TRBV20-1 and J is TRBJ1-2, with a weak D call TRBD1 (5 bases). V lost 3 bases and J lost 9, with 26 bases in between. This CDR3 comprises 16 residues. CDR1 and CDR2 (germline): DFQATT, SNEGSKA (reference sequence). The CDR3 DNA sequence: TGCAGTGCTAGCGGAACAAGGGGTAGCAGTGGTTTCAGCTACACCTTC. As protein: CSASGTRGSSGFSYTF.

The gene calls are TRBV7-9 and TRBJ1-2; D not resolved. CDR1 SEHNR and CDR2 FQNEAQ come from the germline V gene (reference sequence). V lost 4 bases and J 3 bases, leaving 15 bases between the germline ends. This CDR3 is 15 amino acids long. CDR3 sequence reads: CASSSARETHYGYTF. The CDR3 DNA follows: TGTGCCAGCAGCTCCGCAAGGGAAACGCACTATGGCTACACCTTC.

This clonotype was seen only a few times. J is TRBJ1-1 and V is TRBV12-3 or TRBV12-4, with TRBD1 matching 8 bases. Trimming took 6 bases from V and 4 from J; bases not matched to a gene: 10. This CDR3 spans 15 amino acids. The CDR3 bases are TGTGCCAGCAGCGCCGGACAGGGAGGACCCACTGAAGCTTTCTTT. This sequence encodes CASSAGQGGPTEAFF.

At least ten counts were recorded for this clonotype. This chain uses TRBV6-2 or TRBV6-3 with TRBJ2-6; D is uncertain. Germline V gene sequence: CDR1 MNHEY, CDR2 SVGEGT. V was clipped by 2 bases and J by 0 bases, with 5 bases between them. The CDR3 totals 15 residues. The CDR3: CASSYIFSGANVLTF. CDR3 nucleotides: TGTGCCAGCAGTTACATCTTCTCTGGGGCCAACGTCCTGACTTTC.

The V call is TRBV7-9, the J call TRBJ2-7, with TRBD1 matching over 10 bases. The CDR3 sequence is 15 residues long. Germline CDR1 SEHNR, CDR2 FQNEAQ (reference sequence). The V gene end was trimmed by 5 bases and the J gene end by 3 bases; junction bases not matched to a gene: 7. The CDR3 spells CASSLGQGGFYEQYV. CDR3 DNA: TGTGCCAGCAGCCTCGGACAGGGGGGGTTCTACGAGCAGTACGTC.

This sequence joins TRBV10-3 and TRBJ1-5; D unresolved. Germline V gene sequence: CDR1 ENHRY, CDR2 SYGVKD. Trimming shortened V by 3 bases and J by 1 base, and 13 bases separated the two germline ends. The CDR3 has 16 residues. CDR3 amino acids: CAISERAGGSNQPQHF. The CDR3 DNA reads as TGTGCCATCAGTGAACGGGCAGGTGGGAGCAATCAGCCCCAGCATTTT.

V is TRBV9 and J is TRBJ1-4; tentatively, D is TRBD1 (5 bases). This CDR3 contains 15 residues. Trimming removed 1 base at V and 5 bases at J, with 12 bases between. Germline CDR1 is SGDLS and CDR2 is YYNGEE. The CDR3 loop is CASSVIGESNEKLFF. In DNA form, the CDR3 reads TGTGCCAGCAGCGTAATAGGGGAGTCGAATGAAAAACTGTTTTTT.